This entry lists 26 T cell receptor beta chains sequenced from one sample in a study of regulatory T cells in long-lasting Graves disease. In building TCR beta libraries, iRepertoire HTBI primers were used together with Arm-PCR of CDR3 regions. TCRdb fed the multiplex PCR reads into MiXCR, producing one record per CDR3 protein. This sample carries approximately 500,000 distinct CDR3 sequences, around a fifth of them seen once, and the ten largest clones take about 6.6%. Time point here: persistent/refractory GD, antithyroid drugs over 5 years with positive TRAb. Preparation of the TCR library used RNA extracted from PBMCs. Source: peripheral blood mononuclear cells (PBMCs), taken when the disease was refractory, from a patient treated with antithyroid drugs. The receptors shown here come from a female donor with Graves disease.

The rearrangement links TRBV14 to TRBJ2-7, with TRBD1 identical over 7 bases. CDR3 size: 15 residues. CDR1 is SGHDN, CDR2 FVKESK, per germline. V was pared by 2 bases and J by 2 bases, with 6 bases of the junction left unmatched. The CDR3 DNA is TGTGCCAGCAGCCAAACCGGGACAGTTGCCTACGAGCAGTACTTC. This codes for CASSQTGTVAYEQYF.

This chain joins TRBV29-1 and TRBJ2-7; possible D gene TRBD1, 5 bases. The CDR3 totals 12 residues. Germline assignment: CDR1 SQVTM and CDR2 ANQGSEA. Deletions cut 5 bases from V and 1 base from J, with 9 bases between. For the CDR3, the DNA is TGCAGCGTTCGGACACTTTCCTACGAGCAGTACTTC. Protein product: CSVRTLSYEQYF.

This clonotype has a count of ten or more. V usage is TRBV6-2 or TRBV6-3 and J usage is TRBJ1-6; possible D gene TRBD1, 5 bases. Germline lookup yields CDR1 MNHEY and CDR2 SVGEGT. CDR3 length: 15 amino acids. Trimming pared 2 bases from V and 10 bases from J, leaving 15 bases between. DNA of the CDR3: TGTGCCAGCAGTTACGGGGGGAGGGAGAGGTCACCCCTCCACTTT. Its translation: CASSYGGRERSPLHF.

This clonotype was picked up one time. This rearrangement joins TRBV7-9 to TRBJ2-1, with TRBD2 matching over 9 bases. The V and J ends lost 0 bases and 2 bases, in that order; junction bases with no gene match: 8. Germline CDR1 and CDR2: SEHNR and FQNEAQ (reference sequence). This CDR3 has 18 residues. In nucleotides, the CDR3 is TGTGCCAGCAGCTTAGCTGTGGTGACTAGCGGTGCCTACAATGAGCAGTTCTTC. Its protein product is CASSLAVVTSGAYNEQFF.

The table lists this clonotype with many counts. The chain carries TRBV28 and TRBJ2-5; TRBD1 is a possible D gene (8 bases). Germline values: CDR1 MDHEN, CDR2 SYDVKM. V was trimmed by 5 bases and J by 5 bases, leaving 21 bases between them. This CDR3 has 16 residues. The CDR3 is CASSPRPTGGGETQYF. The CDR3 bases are TGTGCCAGCAGTCCTCGTCCCACAGGGGGAGGGGAGACCCAGTACTTC.

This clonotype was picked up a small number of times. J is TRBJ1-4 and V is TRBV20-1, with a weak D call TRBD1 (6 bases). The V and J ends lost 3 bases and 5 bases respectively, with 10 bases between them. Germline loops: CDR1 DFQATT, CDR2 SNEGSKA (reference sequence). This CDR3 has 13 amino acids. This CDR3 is CSASEGGNEKLFF. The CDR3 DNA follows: TGCAGTGCTAGTGAGGGGGGGAATGAAAAACTGTTTTTT.

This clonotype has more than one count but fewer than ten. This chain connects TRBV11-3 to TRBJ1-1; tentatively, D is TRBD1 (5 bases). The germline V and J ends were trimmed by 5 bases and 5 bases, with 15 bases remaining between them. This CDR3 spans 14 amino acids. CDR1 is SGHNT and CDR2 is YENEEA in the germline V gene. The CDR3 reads CASSPPWGRTEAFF. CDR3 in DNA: TGTGCCAGCAGCCCTCCTTGGGGCCGGACTGAAGCTTTCTTT.

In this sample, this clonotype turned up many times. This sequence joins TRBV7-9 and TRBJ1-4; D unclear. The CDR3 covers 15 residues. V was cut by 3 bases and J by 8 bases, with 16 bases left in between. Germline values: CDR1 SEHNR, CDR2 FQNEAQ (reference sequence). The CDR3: CASSLGSSWREKLFF. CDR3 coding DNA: TGTGCCAGCAGCTTGGGGTCTTCGTGGAGGGAAAAACTGTTTTTT.

CDR3 sequence reads: CASGQERGGELFF. CDR3 DNA sequence: TGTGCCAGTGGTCAAGAACGGGGCGGGGAGCTGTTTTTT. This chain uses TRBV19 with TRBJ2-2, with TRBD2 as a possible D gene (5 bases). CDR1 is LNHDA and CDR2 is SQIVND in the germline V gene (reference sequence). This CDR3 contains 13 residues. With 8 bases removed from V and 7 bases from J, the gap between germline ends came to 14 bases.

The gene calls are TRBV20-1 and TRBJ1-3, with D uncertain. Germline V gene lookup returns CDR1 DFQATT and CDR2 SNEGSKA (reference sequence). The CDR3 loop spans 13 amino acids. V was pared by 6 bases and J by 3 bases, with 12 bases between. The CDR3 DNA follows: TGCAGTGCCCTAGGCCGAGGTGGAAACACCATATATTTT. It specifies CSALGRGGNTIYF.

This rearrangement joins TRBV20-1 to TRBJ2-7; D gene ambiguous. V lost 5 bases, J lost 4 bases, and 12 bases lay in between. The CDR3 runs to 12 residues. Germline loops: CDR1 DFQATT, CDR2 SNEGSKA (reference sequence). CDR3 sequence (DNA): TGCAGTGCTTCGGACCCATTTTACGAGCAGTACTTC. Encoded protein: CSASDPFYEQYF.

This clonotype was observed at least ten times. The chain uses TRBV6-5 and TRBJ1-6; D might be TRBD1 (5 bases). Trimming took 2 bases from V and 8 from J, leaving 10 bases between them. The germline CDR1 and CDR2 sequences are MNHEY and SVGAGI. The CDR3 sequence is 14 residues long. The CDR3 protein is CASSYGTDYSPLHF. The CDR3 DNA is TGTGCCAGCAGTTACGGGACGGATTATTCACCCCTCCACTTT.

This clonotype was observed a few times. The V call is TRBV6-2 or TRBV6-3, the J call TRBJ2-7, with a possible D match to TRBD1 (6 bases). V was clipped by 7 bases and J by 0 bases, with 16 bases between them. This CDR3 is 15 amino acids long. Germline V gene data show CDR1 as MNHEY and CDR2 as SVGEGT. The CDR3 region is CASTPRDTLSYEQYF. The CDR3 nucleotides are TGTGCCAGCACCCCCCGGGACACCCTCTCCTACGAGCAGTACTTC.

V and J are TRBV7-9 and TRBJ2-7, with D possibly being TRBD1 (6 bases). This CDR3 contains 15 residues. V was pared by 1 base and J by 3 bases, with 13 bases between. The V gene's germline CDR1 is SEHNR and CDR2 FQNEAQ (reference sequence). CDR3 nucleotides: TGTGCCAGCAGCTTAGGCGCAACAGGGAACTACGAGCAGTACTTC. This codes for CASSLGATGNYEQYF. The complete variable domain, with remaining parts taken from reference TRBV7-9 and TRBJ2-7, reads DTGVSQNPRHKITKRGQNVTFRCDPISEHNRLYWYRQTLGQGPEFLTYFQNEAQLEKSRLLSDRFSAERPKGSFSTLEIQRTEQGDSAMYLCASSLGATGNYEQYFGPGTRLTVT.

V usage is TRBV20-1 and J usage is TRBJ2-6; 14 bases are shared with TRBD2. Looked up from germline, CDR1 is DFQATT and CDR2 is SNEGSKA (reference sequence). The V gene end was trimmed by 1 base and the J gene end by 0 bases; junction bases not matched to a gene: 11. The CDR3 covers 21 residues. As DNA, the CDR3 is TGCAGTGCTAGAGGGCCACCGGGACTAGCGGGAGACCACTCTGGGGCCAACGTCCTGACTTTC. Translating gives CSARGPPGLAGDHSGANVLTF.

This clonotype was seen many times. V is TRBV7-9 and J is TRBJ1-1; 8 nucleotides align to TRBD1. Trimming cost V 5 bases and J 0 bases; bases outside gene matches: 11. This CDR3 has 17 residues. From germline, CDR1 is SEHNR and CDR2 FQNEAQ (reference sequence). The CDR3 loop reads CASSLFPGQVMNTEAFF. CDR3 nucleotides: TGTGCCAGCAGCCTGTTTCCGGGACAGGTCATGAACACTGAAGCTTTCTTT. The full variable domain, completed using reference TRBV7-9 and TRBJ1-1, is DTGVSQNPRHKITKRGQNVTFRCDPISEHNRLYWYRQTLGQGPEFLTYFQNEAQLEKSRLLSDRFSAERPKGSFSTLEIQRTEQGDSAMYLCASSLFPGQVMNTEAFFGQGTRLTVV.

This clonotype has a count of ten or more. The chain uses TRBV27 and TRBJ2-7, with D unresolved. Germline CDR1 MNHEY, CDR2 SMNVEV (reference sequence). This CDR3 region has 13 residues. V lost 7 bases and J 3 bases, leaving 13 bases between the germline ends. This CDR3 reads CASTPHPRYEQYF. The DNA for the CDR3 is TGTGCCAGCACCCCCCACCCACGCTACGAGCAGTACTTC.

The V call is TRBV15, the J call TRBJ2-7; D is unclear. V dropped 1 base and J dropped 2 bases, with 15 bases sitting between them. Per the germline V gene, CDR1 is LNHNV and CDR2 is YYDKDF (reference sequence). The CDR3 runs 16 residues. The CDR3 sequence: CATSRVPPPHPYEQYF. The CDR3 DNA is TGTGCCACCAGCAGAGTGCCACCCCCACATCCCTACGAGCAGTACTTC.

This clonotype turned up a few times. For the CDR3, the DNA is TGTGCCAGCAGTTACTCCCCGATTCAAGAGACCCAGTACTTC. Protein sequence: CASSYSPIQETQYF. The rearrangement joins TRBV6-2 or TRBV6-3 to TRBJ2-5; unclear D gene. V gave up 0 bases and J gave up 2 bases, with 7 bases separating them. The CDR3 runs to 14 residues. CDR1 is MNHEY and CDR2 is SVGEGT in the germline V gene.

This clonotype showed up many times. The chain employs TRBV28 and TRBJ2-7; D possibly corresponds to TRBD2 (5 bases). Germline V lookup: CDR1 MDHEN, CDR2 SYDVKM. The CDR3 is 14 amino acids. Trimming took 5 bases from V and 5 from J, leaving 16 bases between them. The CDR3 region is CASSTLIGKDEQYF. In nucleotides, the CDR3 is TGTGCCAGCAGTACCCTCATCGGGAAAGACGAGCAGTACTTC.

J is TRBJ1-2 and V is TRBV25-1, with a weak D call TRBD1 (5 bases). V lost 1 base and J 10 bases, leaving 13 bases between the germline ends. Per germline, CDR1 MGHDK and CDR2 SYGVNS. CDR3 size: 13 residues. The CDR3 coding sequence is TGTGCCAGCAGTGAATCGGGCAGGGCTGACTACACCTTC. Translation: CASSESGRADYTF.

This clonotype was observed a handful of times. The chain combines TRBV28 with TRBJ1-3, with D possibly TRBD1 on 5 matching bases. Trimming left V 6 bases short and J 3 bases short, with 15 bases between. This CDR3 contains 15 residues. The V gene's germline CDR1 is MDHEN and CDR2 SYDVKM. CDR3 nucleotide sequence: TGTGCCAGCAGCCTCTCGGGACGCCTTGGAAACACCATATATTTT. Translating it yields CASSLSGRLGNTIYF.

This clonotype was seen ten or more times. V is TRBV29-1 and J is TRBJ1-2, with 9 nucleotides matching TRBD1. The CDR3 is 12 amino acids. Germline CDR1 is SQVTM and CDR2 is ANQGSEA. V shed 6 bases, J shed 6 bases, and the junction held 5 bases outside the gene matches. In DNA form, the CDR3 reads TGCAGCGTGGGGACAGGGAGAGATGGCTACACCTTC. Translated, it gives CSVGTGRDGYTF.

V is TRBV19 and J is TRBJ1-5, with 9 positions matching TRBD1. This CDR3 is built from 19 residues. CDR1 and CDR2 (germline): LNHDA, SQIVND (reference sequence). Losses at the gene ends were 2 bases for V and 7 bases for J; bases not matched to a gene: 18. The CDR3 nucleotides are TGTGCCAGTAGTATATCGGTTCGGACAGGGGTTGCCTCAAGGCAGCCCCAGCATTTT. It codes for CASSISVRTGVASRQPQHF. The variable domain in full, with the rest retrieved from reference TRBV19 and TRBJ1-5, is DGGITQSPKYLFRKEGQNVTLSCEQNLNHDAMYWYRQDPGQGLRLIYYSQIVNDFQKGDIAEGYSVSREKKESFPLTVTSAQKNPTAFYLCASSISVRTGVASRQPQHFGDGTRLSIL.

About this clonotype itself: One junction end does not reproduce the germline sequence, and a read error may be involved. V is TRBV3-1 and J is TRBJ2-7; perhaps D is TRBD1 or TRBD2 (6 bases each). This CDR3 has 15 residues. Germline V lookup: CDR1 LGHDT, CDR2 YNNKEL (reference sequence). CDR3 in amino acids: CASSPRRGAPYGQYF. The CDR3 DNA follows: TGTGCCAGCAGCCCCCGGAGGGGGGCCCCCTACGGGCAGTACTTC.

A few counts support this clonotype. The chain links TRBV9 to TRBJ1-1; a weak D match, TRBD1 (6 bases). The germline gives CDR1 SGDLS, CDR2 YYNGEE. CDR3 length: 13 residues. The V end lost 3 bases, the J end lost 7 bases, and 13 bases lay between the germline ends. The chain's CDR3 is CASSDGGGREAFF. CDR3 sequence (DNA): TGTGCCAGCAGCGACGGGGGGGGGCGTGAAGCTTTCTTT.